One and the same sample provided the 26 T cell receptor beta chains below, sequenced in a study of blood T cell repertoires in COVID-19. Profiling relied on immunoSEQ multiplex PCR, and the TCRdb table lists in-frame clones only, not all of them. Among about 260,000 clones, around 88% were seen once, and the ten largest hold just under 2%. Sample: peripheral blood. All receptors derive from a man aged 30 to 39 with active or convalescent COVID-19.

This rearrangement joins TRBV5-1 to TRBJ2-7; TRBD2 aligns across 11 bases. The germline CDR1 and CDR2 sequences are SGHRS and YFSETQ. V shed 4 bases and J 5 bases; nucleotides not matched to a gene: 17. The CDR3 runs to 18 residues. The CDR3 region is CASSTRPSGGTPFDEQYF. The CDR3 region has the DNA TGCGCCAGCAGCACCAGACCTAGCGGGGGGACCCCCTTTGACGAGCAGTACTTC.

V is TRBV19 and J is TRBJ2-7, with 8 nucleotides matching TRBD1. The CDR3 length is 15 residues. V shed 3 bases, J shed 1 base, and the junction held 5 bases outside the gene matches. The V gene's germline CDR1 is LNHDA and CDR2 SQIVND (reference sequence). CDR3 in amino acids: CASSMAGQASYEQYF. The CDR3 DNA sequence: TGTGCCAGTAGTATGGCGGGACAGGCGTCCTACGAGCAGTACTTC. The complete variable domain, with remaining parts taken from reference TRBV19 and TRBJ2-7, reads DGGITQSPKYLFRKEGQNVTLSCEQNLNHDAMYWYRQDPGQGLRLIYYSQIVNDFQKGDIAEGYSVSREKKESFPLTVTSAQKNPTAFYLCASSMAGQASYEQYFGPGTRLTVT.

The J gene is TRBJ2-7, the V gene TRBV7-9, with TRBD1 matching over 9 bases. Losses at the gene ends were 5 bases for V and 0 bases for J; bases not matched to a gene: 8. The CDR3 runs 16 residues. Germline lookup yields CDR1 SEHNR and CDR2 FQNEAQ (reference sequence). CDR3 in DNA: TGTGCCAGCAGCCCCCCCGGGACAGGGAACTCCTACGAGCAGTACTTC. Encoded protein: CASSPPGTGNSYEQYF.

The V and J genes are TRBV6-5 and TRBJ2-6; D may be TRBD1 (6 bases). Per germline, CDR1 MNHEY and CDR2 SVGAGI. This CDR3 has 14 amino acids. Deletions cut 7 bases from V and 2 bases from J, with 9 bases between. The CDR3 protein is CASKPGAGANVLTF. CDR3 nucleotides: TGTGCCAGCAAACCAGGGGCTGGGGCCAACGTCCTGACTTTC.

The chain has TRBV7-2 and TRBJ1-3; TRBD1 matches at 9 bases. The J segment lost 6 bases and the V segment lost 6 bases, leaving 18 bases of the junction unmatched. This CDR3 has 18 amino acids. The germline gives CDR1 SGHTA, CDR2 FQGNSA. The chain's CDR3 is CASRTGTGTFRRQNTIYF. The CDR3 nucleotides are TGTGCCAGCAGGACCGGGACAGGGACTTTTAGGCGCCAAAACACCATATATTTT.

This clone was seen a few times. This chain joins TRBV5-1 and TRBJ2-5; 8 nucleotides agree with TRBD2. The CDR3 contains 15 residues. V shed 4 bases, J shed 1 base, and the junction held 6 bases outside the gene matches. CDR1 is SGHRS and CDR2 is YFSETQ in the germline V gene. The CDR3 bases are TGCGCCAGCAGCCACCAGCGGGGGACCCAAGAGACCCAGTACTTC. This translates into CASSHQRGTQETQYF. Full variable domain (rest looked up from reference TRBV5-1 and TRBJ2-5): KAGVTQTPRYLIKTRGQQVTLSCSPISGHRSVSWYQQTPGQGLQFLFEYFSETQRNKGNFPGRFSGRQFSNSRSEMNVSTLELGDSALYLCASSHQRGTQETQYFGPGTRLLVL.

The rearrangement joins TRBV29-1 to TRBJ2-3; TRBD2 matches at 10 bases. Germline V lookup: CDR1 SQVTM, CDR2 ANQGSEA. CDR3 length: 15 amino acids. Trimming cost V 5 bases and J 2 bases; bases outside gene matches: 7. The CDR3 spells CSVQRGGGDTDTQYF. The DNA for the CDR3 is TGCAGCGTTCAGCGGGGGGGCGGGGACACAGATACGCAGTATTTT.

The chain uses TRBV5-6 and TRBJ2-7; 8 nucleotides align to TRBD1. V was pared by 5 bases and J by 6 bases, with 4 bases of the junction left unmatched. Germline V gene lookup returns CDR1 SGHDT and CDR2 YYEEEE. The length of the CDR3 is 12 residues. As DNA, the CDR3 is TGTGCCAGCAGTCTGGACAGGGCCGAGCAGTACTTC. Encoded protein: CASSLDRAEQYF.

The J gene is TRBJ2-7, the V gene TRBV11-2; TRBD2 matches at 7 bases. CDR1 and CDR2 (germline): SGHAT, FQNNGV. The CDR3 totals 16 residues. The V and J ends lost 4 bases and 1 base, in that order; junction bases with no gene match: 10. In DNA form, the CDR3 reads TGTGCCAGCAGCTCCCGCGGGGGTTATCAATCCTACGAGCAGTACTTC. Translating gives CASSSRGGYQSYEQYF.

This clone was observed once. This rearrangement joins TRBV9 to TRBJ2-7; D is uncertain. Per germline, CDR1 SGDLS and CDR2 YYNGEE. With 0 bases removed from V and 2 bases from J, the gap between germline ends came to 9 bases. This CDR3 comprises 14 residues. The chain's CDR3 is CASSVGGETYEQYF. The CDR3 DNA reads TGTGCCAGCAGCGTAGGAGGAGAGACCTACGAGCAGTACTTC.

The gene calls are TRBV10-2 and TRBJ2-3, with a tentative D call TRBD1 (5 bases). This CDR3 contains 12 residues. V was cut by 7 bases and J by 5 bases, with 10 bases left in between. CDR1 WSHSY and CDR2 SAAADI come from the germline V gene. The CDR3: CASKQDGDTQYF. Written as DNA, the CDR3 is TGCGCCAGCAAACAGGATGGAGATACGCAGTATTTT.

The V call is TRBV19, the J call TRBJ2-5; 11 nucleotides line up with TRBD2. The V gene's germline CDR1 is LNHDA and CDR2 SQIVND (reference sequence). The CDR3 is 15 amino acids. Trimming took 5 bases from V and 2 from J; bases not matched to a gene: 4. The CDR3 coding sequence is TGTGCCAGTAGTCCACTAGCGGGGGAACAAGAGACCCAGTACTTC. The encoded protein is CASSPLAGEQETQYF.

The chain combines TRBV7-8 with TRBJ2-2; tentatively, D is TRBD1 (5 bases). This CDR3 is 18 amino acids long. The germline gives CDR1 SGHVS, CDR2 FQNEAQ. Between the trimmed V and J ends, which lost 2 bases and 2 bases, there was a span of 18 bases. The CDR3 spells CASSLILQGNINTGELFF. The DNA for the CDR3 is TGTGCCAGCAGCTTAATCCTCCAGGGAAATATAAACACCGGGGAGCTGTTTTTT.

The V call is TRBV7-9, the J call TRBJ2-3; 9 bases map to TRBD1. The CDR3 spans 16 residues. V was clipped by 6 bases and J by 4 bases; unmatched bases: 11. Germline CDR1 and CDR2: SEHNR and FQNEAQ (reference sequence). CDR3 sequence reads: CASSPAGQGIADTQYF. In DNA, the CDR3 is TGTGCCAGCAGTCCAGCGGGACAGGGTATTGCAGATACGCAGTATTTT.

The rearrangement joins TRBV10-2 to TRBJ1-6; no clear D gene. CDR3 length: 14 amino acids. V lost 8 bases, J lost 9 bases, and 17 bases lay in between. The germline CDR1 and CDR2 sequences are WSHSY and SAAADI. CDR3 coding DNA: TGCGCCAGCTCAGTGGAGTCTCGGGGTTCACCCCTCCACTTT. It is translated as CASSVESRGSPLHF.

This chain connects TRBV18 to TRBJ2-5; tentatively, D is TRBD1 (6 bases). Germline V gives CDR1 KGHSH, CDR2 LQKENI. The length of the CDR3 is 13 residues. V lost 4 bases and J 2 bases, leaving 8 bases between the germline ends. In DNA form, the CDR3 reads TGTGCCAGCTCACAACAGGGACAAGAGACCCAGTACTTC. This gives the protein CASSQQGQETQYF.

This chain connects TRBV10-3 to TRBJ1-4, with 8 bases aligning to TRBD1. V shed 4 bases and J 5 bases; nucleotides not matched to a gene: 3. The CDR3 sequence is 14 residues long. Germline V CDR1 and CDR2: ENHRY, SYGVKD. The CDR3 DNA reads TGTGCCATCAGTGGGACAGGGACAAATGAAAAACTGTTTTTT. It specifies CAISGTGTNEKLFF.

V is TRBV5-4 and J is TRBJ2-2, with 9 bases matching TRBD1. V trimming: 3 bases; J trimming: 2 bases; junction bases outside the gene matches: 2. Germline CDR1 reads SGHNT; CDR2 reads YYREEE (reference sequence). This CDR3 has 15 amino acids. CDR3 sequence (DNA): TGTGCCAGCAGCTCGGGACAGGGAAACACCGGGGAGCTGTTTTTT. Residues: CASSSGQGNTGELFF.

The chain carries TRBV27 and TRBJ1-1, with 9 bases fitting TRBD1. The CDR3 is made up of 15 amino acids. Germline values: CDR1 MNHEY, CDR2 SMNVEV (reference sequence). Trimming took 1 base from V and 4 from J; bases not matched to a gene: 4. The CDR3 loop is CASSLLYRGPTEAFF. The CDR3 DNA sequence: TGTGCCAGCAGTTTATTATACAGGGGGCCCACTGAAGCTTTCTTT.

This sequence joins TRBV5-1 and TRBJ2-5; no clear D. The germline V gene has CDR1 SGHRS and CDR2 YFSETQ. V was shortened by 4 bases and J by 5 bases, with 6 bases between the two germline ends. This CDR3 is built from 11 residues. CDR3: CASSPLETQYF. CDR3 coding DNA: TGCGCCAGCAGCCCCTTGGAGACCCAGTACTTC.

The chain has TRBV5-1 and TRBJ2-3; D call uncertain. V lost 1 base, J lost 2 bases, and 8 bases lay in between. Germline CDR1 is SGHRS and CDR2 is YFSETQ. The CDR3 covers 14 residues. The CDR3 DNA follows: TGCGCCAGCAGCTTGAACAGTTTCACAGATACGCAGTATTTT. Translated: CASSLNSFTDTQYF.

This chain joins TRBV6-1 and TRBJ1-6; D remains ambiguous. In germline, CDR1 is MNHNS, CDR2 SASEGT. V was pared by 2 bases and J by 9 bases, with 17 bases between. This CDR3 has 16 residues. CDR3 DNA sequence: TGTGCCAGCAGTGAAACAGACCCACGGGCGGGTTCACCCCTCCACTTT. It is translated as CASSETDPRAGSPLHF.

The gene calls are TRBV19 and TRBJ1-5; 8 nucleotides align to TRBD1. The length of the CDR3 is 20 residues. The germline CDR1 and CDR2 sequences are LNHDA and SQIVND (reference sequence). After removal of 4 bases from V and 9 bases from J, the junction contained 26 bases not matched to a gene. This CDR3 reads CASSTNTDRVLESAFRPQHF. DNA of the CDR3: TGTGCCAGTAGTACAAACACGGACAGGGTTCTGGAATCCGCCTTCCGGCCCCAGCATTTT.

This clone appeared a single time. The gene calls are TRBV25-1 and TRBJ1-1; 10 nucleotides align to TRBD1. The CDR3 has 14 residues. After removal of 4 bases from V and 1 base from J, the junction contained 0 bases not matched to a gene. CDR1 and CDR2 from the germline V gene are MGHDK and SYGVNS. The CDR3: CASSGDRGNTEAFF. For the CDR3, the DNA is TGTGCCAGCAGTGGGGACAGGGGGAACACTGAAGCTTTCTTT.

This clone was detected once. The rearrangement uses TRBV5-6 and TRBJ1-2; D ambiguous. With 0 bases removed from V and 0 bases from J, the gap between germline ends came to 12 bases. Germline CDR1 and CDR2: SGHDT and YYEEEE. There are 16 residues in the CDR3. The CDR3 is CASSLERARANYGYTF. The DNA of the CDR3 is TGTGCCAGCAGCTTGGAGAGGGCCAGAGCTAACTATGGCTACACCTTC.

CDR3 sequence reads: CASIRSSGTGHNQPQHF. CDR3 nucleotide sequence: TGTGCCAGCATTCGAAGCTCCGGGACAGGGCACAATCAGCCCCAGCATTTT. The chain carries TRBV6-6 and TRBJ1-5, with 9 bases aligning to TRBD1. After removal of 7 bases from V and 3 bases from J, the junction contained 13 bases not matched to a gene. Germline V lookup: CDR1 MNHNY, CDR2 SVGAGI (reference sequence). CDR3 size: 17 residues.